This T cell receptor (beta chain) originates from a study of cytomegalovirus exposure and HLA in healthy donors. A remark on this clone: Its antigen remains unknown.

Findings and limits, study-wide: Per a later analysis, HLA-associated TCR beta chains showed more clonal expansion than other, equally common TCR beta chains. Of the V segments, some could not be distinguished, including TRBV6-2 and TRBV6-3, and were excluded.

Trimming took 6 bases from V and 1 from J; bases not matched to a gene: 5. This CDR3 has 15 amino acids. Germline V CDR1 and CDR2: MNHEY, SVGAGI. PCR used 60 Vbeta primers and 13 Jbeta primers. Assay: immunoSEQ multiplex PCR; the TCRdb copy retains only in-frame clones and omits some. The repertoire holds 100,000 to 130,000 clones, with approximately 76% as singletons. The specimen sequenced was PBMCs. This chain joins TRBV6-5 and TRBJ2-7; 11 bases agree with TRBD2. The source is a man between 18 and 29 years old in good health and CMV-seronegative. CDR3 coding DNA: TGTGCCAGCAGATTTAGCGGGGGGGCGTCCTACGAGCAGTACTTC. This gives the protein CASRFSGGASYEQYF.